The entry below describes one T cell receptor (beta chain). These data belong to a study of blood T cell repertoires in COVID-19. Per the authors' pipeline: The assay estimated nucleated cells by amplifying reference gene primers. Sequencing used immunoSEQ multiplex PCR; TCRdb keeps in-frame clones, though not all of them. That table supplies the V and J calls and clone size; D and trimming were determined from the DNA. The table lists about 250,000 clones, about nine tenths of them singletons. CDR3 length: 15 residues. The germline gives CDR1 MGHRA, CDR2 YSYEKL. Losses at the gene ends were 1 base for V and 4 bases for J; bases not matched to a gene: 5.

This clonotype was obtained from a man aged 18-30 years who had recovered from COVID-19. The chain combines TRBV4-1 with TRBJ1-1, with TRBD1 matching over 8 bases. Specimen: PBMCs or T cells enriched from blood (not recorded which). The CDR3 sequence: CASSQADREGTEAFF. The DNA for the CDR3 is TGCGCCAGCAGCCAAGCGGACAGGGAGGGCACTGAAGCTTTCTTT.